Each of the 21 T cell receptor beta chains below was sequenced from the same sample in a study of cytomegalovirus exposure and HLA in healthy donors. It was with 60 Vbeta and 13 Jbeta primers that the PCR ran. Profiled with immunoSEQ multiplex PCR; TCRdb holds only in-frame clones, not every one. This sample has about 170,000 clones; roughly 70% occur once, and the top ten carry less than 8.5%. Sequencing was performed on PBMCs. The receptors derive from a man aged 35 to 55 in good health and CMV-seropositive.

This clone occurred a few times. J is TRBJ2-7 and V is TRBV7-8; D is possibly TRBD2 (6 bases). CDR1 is SGHVS, CDR2 FQNEAQ, per germline. CDR3 size: 13 residues. Trimming shortened V by 8 bases and J by 3 bases, and 14 bases separated the two germline ends. CDR3: CASRGNRDYEQYF. In DNA, the CDR3 is TGTGCCAGCCGGGGGAACAGAGACTACGAGCAGTACTTC.

The chain links TRBV2 to TRBJ1-1; D is undetermined. Trimming took off 7 bases at V and 0 bases at J, with 9 bases between the two ends. The germline CDR1 and CDR2 sequences are SNHLY and FYNNEI. The CDR3 spans 13 residues. In DNA, the CDR3 is TGTGCCAGCAACAATGGCATGAACACTGAAGCTTTCTTT. Translating gives CASNNGMNTEAFF.

This clone was recorded a few times. J is TRBJ1-1 and V is TRBV4-1; the D gene is possibly TRBD1 (6 bases). This CDR3 contains 14 residues. CDR1 is MGHRA, CDR2 YSYEKL, per germline. Trimming left V 7 bases short and J 0 bases short, with 12 bases between. As DNA, the CDR3 is TGCGCCAGCATGATAGGGGGGGTGAACACTGAAGCTTTCTTT. It translates to CASMIGGVNTEAFF.

This clone was counted between two and nine times. This chain connects TRBV7-2 to TRBJ1-1, with D uncertain. Per the germline V gene, CDR1 is SGHTA and CDR2 is FQGNSA. The V end was cut by 1 base, the J end by 0 bases, with 6 bases between. This CDR3 has 14 amino acids. The CDR3 protein is CASSLGGMNTEAFF. The CDR3 nucleotides read TGTGCCAGCAGCTTAGGAGGCATGAACACTGAAGCTTTCTTT.

This chain links TRBV7-6 with TRBJ2-2, with D perhaps matching TRBD2 (5 bases). There are 15 residues in the CDR3. Germline loops: CDR1 SGHVS, CDR2 FNYEAQ. The V end lost 1 base, the J end lost 5 bases, and 11 bases lay between the germline ends. CDR3 amino acids: CASSLEGSVTGELFF. In DNA, the CDR3 is TGTGCCAGCAGCTTAGAAGGGAGTGTGACCGGGGAGCTGTTTTTT. Full variable domain (outside the CDR3, taken from reference TRBV7-6 and TRBJ2-2): GAGVSQSPRYKVTKRGQDVALRCDPISGHVSLYWYRQALGQGPEFLTYFNYEAQQDKSGLPNDRFSAERPEGSISTLTIQRTEQRDSAMYRCASSLEGSVTGELFFGEGSRLTVL.

Comments on this clone: A junction end diverges from the germline sequence, so it may reflect a read error. The DNA of the CDR3 is TGTGCTAGCAGCCGAGAGATCGAGGAGCTGTTTTTT. Translating gives CASSREIEELFF. The chain carries TRBV7-7 and TRBJ2-2; no clear D gene. CDR3 size: 12 residues. Germline CDR1 reads SSHAT; CDR2 reads FNYEAQ (reference sequence).

The chain uses TRBV2 and TRBJ1-3; D remains unclear. The CDR3 is 16 residues long. Germline CDR1 and CDR2: SNHLY and FYNNEI. The V and J ends lost 8 bases and 0 bases respectively, with 17 bases between them. The DNA of the CDR3 is TGTGCCAGCCAAGGGAGTTGGGTAAACTCTGGAAACACCATATATTTT. This sequence encodes CASQGSWVNSGNTIYF.

CDR3 coding DNA: TGTGCCAGCACGAGAGGCAATCAGCCCCAGCATTTT. Translation gives CASTRGNQPQHF. The chain combines TRBV7-2 with TRBJ1-5; D gene ambiguous. CDR3 length equals 12 residues. V lost 7 bases to trimming and J lost 2 bases, with 6 bases between them. Germline V gene data show CDR1 as SGHTA and CDR2 as FQGNSA.

This chain joins TRBV30 and TRBJ1-1, with 8 positions matching TRBD1. Germline-derived CDR1 and CDR2 are GTSNPN and SVGIG (reference sequence). V shed 4 bases, J shed 10 bases, and the junction held 8 bases outside the gene matches. This CDR3 comprises 12 residues. CDR3 nucleotides: TGTGCCTGGAACCAGGACAGGGAGGGAGCTTTCTTT. This encodes CAWNQDREGAFF. The variable domain in full, completed from reference TRBV30 and TRBJ1-1, reads SQTIHQWPATLVQPVGSPLSLECTVEGTSNPNLYWYRQAAGRGLQLLFYSVGIGQISSEVPQNLSASRPQDRQFILSSKKLLLSDSGFYLCAWNQDREGAFFGQGTRLTVV.

In this sample, this clone turned up a few times. The chain joins TRBV9 to TRBJ1-2; no clear D gene. The CDR3 extends over 15 amino acids. With 4 bases removed from V and 4 bases from J, the gap between germline ends came to 17 bases. Germline V CDR1 and CDR2: SGDLS, YYNGEE. The CDR3 nucleotides read TGTGCCAGCAGCCCCCAGAAGGGAGGGCCCTATGGCTACACCTTC. It is translated as CASSPQKGGPYGYTF.

The V call is TRBV9, the J call TRBJ2-5, with D uncertain. The end of the DNA is better explained by TRBJ2-7, so the J call may be wrong. Germline loops: CDR1 SGDLS, CDR2 YYNGEE. This CDR3 region has 14 residues. The CDR3 protein is CASSPGRSSYEQYF. In nucleotides, the CDR3 is TGTGCCAGCAGCCCCGGTCGGTCCTCCTACGAGCAGTACTTC.

The gene calls are TRBV9 and TRBJ2-1; tentative D call: TRBD1 (5 bases). V lost 3 bases and J 0 bases, leaving 19 bases between the germline ends. Germline V gene sequence: CDR1 SGDLS, CDR2 YYNGEE. The CDR3 contains 18 residues. The CDR3 DNA reads TGTGCCAGCAGCGGGGGCCTGAGAGAGCCGAGCTCCTACAATGAGCAGTTCTTC. Its translation is CASSGGLREPSSYNEQFF.

This chain joins TRBV6-6 and TRBJ2-7; 8 bases fit TRBD1. This CDR3 is built from 16 residues. Germline V CDR1 and CDR2: MNHNY, SVGAGI (reference sequence). J lost 2 bases, V lost 6 bases, and 12 bases had no gene match. The CDR3 nucleotides are TGTGCCAGCAGCCGTGCTCCGGGACAGGCCCCCTACGAGCAGTACTTC. Its translation is CASSRAPGQAPYEQYF.

The gene calls are TRBV7-9 and TRBJ2-3, with 7 bases aligning to TRBD1. V shed 4 bases and J 5 bases; nucleotides not matched to a gene: 9. Looked up from germline, CDR1 is SEHNR and CDR2 is FQNEAQ (reference sequence). This CDR3 spans 15 amino acids. The CDR3 nucleotides read TGTGCCAGCAGCTCTGACAGGGCCTCAGGAGATACGCAGTATTTT. Translating it yields CASSSDRASGDTQYF.

The gene calls are TRBV30 and TRBJ1-3; unclear D gene. Trimming left V 5 bases short and J 2 bases short, with 4 bases between. Germline values: CDR1 GTSNPN, CDR2 SVGIG (reference sequence). The CDR3 consists of 11 residues. CDR3 region: CAWSTGNTIYF. The CDR3 coding sequence is TGTGCCTGGTCCACTGGAAACACCATATATTTT.

This clone was counted only a few times. This chain uses TRBV28 with TRBJ2-5; TRBD1 aligns across 12 bases. The end of the DNA fits TRBJ2-7 better, so the J call may be wrong. Germline V gene lookup returns CDR1 MDHEN and CDR2 SYDVKM. This CDR3 is built from 16 residues. CDR3 nucleotide sequence: TGTGCCAGCAGCGGGATACCGGGACAGGGGGCTGGCGAGCAGTACTTC. As protein: CASSGIPGQGAGEQYF.

The genes are TRBV6-5 and TRBJ1-2; TRBD1 aligns across 9 bases. Germline CDR1 MNHEY, CDR2 SVGAGI. V lost 6 bases and J lost 1; bases outside the gene matches: 6. There are 15 residues in the CDR3. In nucleotides, the CDR3 is TGTGCCAGCAGCCGGGGACAGGGCTATAACTATGGCTACACCTTC. As protein: CASSRGQGYNYGYTF.

V gene TRBV11-2 combines with J gene TRBJ1-4, with D perhaps TRBD1 (5 bases). CDR3 size: 18 residues. Per the germline V gene, CDR1 is SGHAT and CDR2 is FQNNGV. The V end lost 5 bases, the J end lost 7 bases, and 26 bases lay between the germline ends. DNA for the CDR3: TGTGCCAGCAGCCGACGGTCGCGGGGCTCGGGACTAGGTGAAAAACTGTTTTTT. Protein: CASSRRSRGSGLGEKLFF. The variable domain in full, with the rest retrieved from reference TRBV11-2 and TRBJ1-4, is EAGVAQSPRYKIIEKRQSVAFWCNPISGHATLYWYQQILGQGPKLLIQFQNNGVVDDSQLPKDRFSAERLKGVDSTLKIQPAKLEDSAVYLCASSRRSRGSGLGEKLFFGSGTQLSVL.

V is TRBV5-1 and J is TRBJ1-5; D may be TRBD1 (5 bases). With 4 bases removed from V and 7 bases from J, the gap between germline ends came to 18 bases. Per germline, CDR1 SGHRS and CDR2 YFSETQ. The CDR3 has 15 amino acids. CDR3 sequence: CASSLAGGSRQPQHF. Written as DNA, the CDR3 is TGCGCCAGCAGCCTGGCGGGGGGTAGTAGACAGCCCCAGCATTTT.

The chain links TRBV29-1 to TRBJ2-1; possible D gene TRBD1, 6 bases. The CDR3 is 12 residues long. The germline V and J ends were trimmed by 7 bases and 0 bases, with 7 bases remaining between them. Germline V gene lookup returns CDR1 SQVTM and CDR2 ANQGSEA. The CDR3: CSGDTSYNEQFF. DNA for the CDR3: TGCAGCGGGGACACCTCCTACAATGAGCAGTTCTTC.

The chain couples TRBV4-3 to TRBJ2-7, with 8 positions matching TRBD1. With V trimmed by 4 bases and J by 6 bases, 5 bases remained unmatched. The CDR3 consists of 13 residues. CDR1 and CDR2 (germline): LGHNA, YSLEER. As DNA, the CDR3 is TGCGCCAGCAGCCTTGACAGGGGAGTCGAGCAGTACTTC. This sequence encodes CASSLDRGVEQYF.